The entry that follows covers one T cell receptor beta chain sequence. These data are taken from a study of blood T cells in healthy people across ages. A sample-barcoded 5' primer and a J-beta primer mix were used in a second PCR of roughly 6 to 11 cycles. TCRdb independently ran MiXCR on the 5' RACE reads; one entry per CDR3 protein. The sample contains approximately 800,000 distinct CDR3 sequences, 55% to 65% of which appear only once. The CDR3 covers 15 residues. The V and J ends lost 2 bases and 4 bases respectively, with 13 bases between them. Germline lookup yields CDR1 SGHVS and CDR2 FNYEAQ. The sequence came from a young man in good health. This chain uses TRBV7-6 with TRBJ2-3; D possibly corresponds to TRBD2 (7 bases). The sequencing input was blood. The CDR3 DNA is TGTGCCAGCAGCTTAAATCGGGGGGCCGCAGATACGCAGTATTTT. This encodes CASSLNRGAADTQYF. The entire variable domain, with the rest obtained from reference TRBV7-6 and TRBJ2-3, is as follows: GAGVSQSPRYKVTKRGQDVALRCDPISGHVSLYWYRQALGQGPEFLTYFNYEAQQDKSGLPNDRFSAERPEGSISTLTIQRTEQRDSAMYRCASSLNRGAADTQYFGPGTRLTVL.